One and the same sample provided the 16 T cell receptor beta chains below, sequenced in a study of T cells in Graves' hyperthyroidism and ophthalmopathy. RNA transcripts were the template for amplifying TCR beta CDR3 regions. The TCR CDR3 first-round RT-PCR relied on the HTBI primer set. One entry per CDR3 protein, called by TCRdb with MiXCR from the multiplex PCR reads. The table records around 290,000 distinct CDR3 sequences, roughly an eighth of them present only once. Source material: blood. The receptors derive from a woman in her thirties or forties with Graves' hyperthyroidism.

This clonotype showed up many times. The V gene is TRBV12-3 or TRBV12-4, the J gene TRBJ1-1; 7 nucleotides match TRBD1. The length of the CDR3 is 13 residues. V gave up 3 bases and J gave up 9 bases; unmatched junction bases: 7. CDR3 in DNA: TGTGCCAGCAGTTTTCAAGCAGGGGGTAAAGCTTTCTTT. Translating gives CASSFQAGGKAFF.

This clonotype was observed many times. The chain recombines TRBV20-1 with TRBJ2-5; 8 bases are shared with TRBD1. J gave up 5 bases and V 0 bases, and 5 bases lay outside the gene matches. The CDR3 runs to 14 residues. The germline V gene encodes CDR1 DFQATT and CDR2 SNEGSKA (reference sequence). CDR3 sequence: CSARDRTGWETQYF. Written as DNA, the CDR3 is TGCAGTGCTAGAGATAGGACAGGGTGGGAGACCCAGTACTTC.

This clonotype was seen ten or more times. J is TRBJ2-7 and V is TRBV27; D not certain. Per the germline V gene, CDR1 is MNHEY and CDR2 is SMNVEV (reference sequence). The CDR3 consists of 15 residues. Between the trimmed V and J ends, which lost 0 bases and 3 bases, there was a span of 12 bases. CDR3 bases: TGTGCCAGCAGTTTATCGATAACACCGATCTACGAGCAGTACTTC. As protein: CASSLSITPIYEQYF.

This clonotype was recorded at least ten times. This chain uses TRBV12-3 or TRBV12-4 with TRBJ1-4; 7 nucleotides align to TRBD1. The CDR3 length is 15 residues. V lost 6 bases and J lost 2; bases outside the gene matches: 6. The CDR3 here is CASRRIQGTNEKLFF. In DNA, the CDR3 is TGTGCCAGCAGAAGAATACAGGGGACTAATGAAAAACTGTTTTTT.

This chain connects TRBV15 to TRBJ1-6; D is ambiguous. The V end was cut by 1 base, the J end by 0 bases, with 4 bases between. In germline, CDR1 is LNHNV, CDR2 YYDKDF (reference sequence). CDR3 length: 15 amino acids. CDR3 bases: TGTGCCACCAGCAGAGCGGTCTCCTATAATTCACCCCTCCACTTT. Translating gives CATSRAVSYNSPLHF. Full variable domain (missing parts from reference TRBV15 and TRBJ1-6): DAMVIQNPRYQVTQFGKPVTLSCSQTLNHNVMYWYQQKSSQAPKLLFHYYDKDFNNEADTPDNFQSRRPNTSFCFLDIRSPGLGDTAMYLCATSRAVSYNSPLHFGNGTRLTVT.

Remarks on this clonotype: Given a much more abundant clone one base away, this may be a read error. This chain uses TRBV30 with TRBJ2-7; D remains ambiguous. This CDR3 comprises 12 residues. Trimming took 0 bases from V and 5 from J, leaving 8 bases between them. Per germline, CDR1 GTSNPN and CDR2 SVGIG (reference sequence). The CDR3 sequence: CAWSVRYDEQYF. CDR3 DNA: TGTGCCTGGAGTGTACGTTATGACGAGCAGTACTTC.

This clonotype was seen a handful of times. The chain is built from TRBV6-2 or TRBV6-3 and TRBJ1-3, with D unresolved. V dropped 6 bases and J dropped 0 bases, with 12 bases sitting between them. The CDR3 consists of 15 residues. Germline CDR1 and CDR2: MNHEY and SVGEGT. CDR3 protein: CASRLQAISGNTIYF. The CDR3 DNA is TGTGCCAGCAGACTCCAGGCTATCTCTGGAAACACCATATATTTT.

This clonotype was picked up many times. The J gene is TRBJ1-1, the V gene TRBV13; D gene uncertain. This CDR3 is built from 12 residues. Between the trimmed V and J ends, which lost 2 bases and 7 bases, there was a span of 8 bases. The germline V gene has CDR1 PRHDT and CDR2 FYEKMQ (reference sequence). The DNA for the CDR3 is TGTGCCAGCAGCTTATTTGGTTTTGAAGCTTTCTTT. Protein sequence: CASSLFGFEAFF. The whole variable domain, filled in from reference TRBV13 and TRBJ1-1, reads AAGVIQSPRHLIKEKRETATLKCYPIPRHDTVYWYQQGPGQDPQFLISFYEKMQSDKGSIPDRFSAQQFSDYHSELNMSSLELGDSALYFCASSLFGFEAFFGQGTRLTVV.

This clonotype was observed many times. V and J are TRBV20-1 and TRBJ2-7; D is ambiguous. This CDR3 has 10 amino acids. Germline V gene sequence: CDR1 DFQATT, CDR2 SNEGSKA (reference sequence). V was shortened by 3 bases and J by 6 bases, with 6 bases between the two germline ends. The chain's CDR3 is CSASAVEQYF. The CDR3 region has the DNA TGCAGTGCTAGCGCCGTCGAGCAGTACTTC.

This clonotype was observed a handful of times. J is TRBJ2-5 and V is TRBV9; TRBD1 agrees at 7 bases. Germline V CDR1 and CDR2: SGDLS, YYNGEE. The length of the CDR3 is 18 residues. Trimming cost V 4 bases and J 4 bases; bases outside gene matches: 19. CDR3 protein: CASSPPFSVEGAGETQYF. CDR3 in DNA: TGTGCCAGCAGCCCCCCTTTCTCTGTTGAGGGGGCTGGAGAGACCCAGTACTTC.

The CDR3: CASSLNRWGTDTQYF. In DNA form, the CDR3 reads TGTGCCAGCAGCTTGAATCGTTGGGGCACAGATACGCAGTATTTT. The chain links TRBV7-8 to TRBJ2-3; D is uncertain. There are 15 residues in the CDR3. The V end was cut by 3 bases, the J end by 1 base, with 11 bases between. CDR1 and CDR2 from the germline V gene are SGHVS and FQNEAQ.

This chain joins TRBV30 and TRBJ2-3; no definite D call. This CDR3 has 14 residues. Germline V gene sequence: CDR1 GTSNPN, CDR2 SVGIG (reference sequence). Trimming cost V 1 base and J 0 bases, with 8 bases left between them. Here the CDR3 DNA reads TGTGCCTGGAGTGGCATTGATAGCACAGATACGCAGTATTTT. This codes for CAWSGIDSTDTQYF.

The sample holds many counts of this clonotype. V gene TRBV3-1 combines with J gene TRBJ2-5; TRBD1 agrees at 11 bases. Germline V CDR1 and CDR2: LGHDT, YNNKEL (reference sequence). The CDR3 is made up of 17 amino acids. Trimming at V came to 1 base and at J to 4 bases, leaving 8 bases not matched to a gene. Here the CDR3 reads CASSQGTGGPRAETQYF. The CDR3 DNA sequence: TGTGCCAGCAGCCAAGGGACAGGGGGCCCCAGGGCAGAGACCCAGTACTTC.

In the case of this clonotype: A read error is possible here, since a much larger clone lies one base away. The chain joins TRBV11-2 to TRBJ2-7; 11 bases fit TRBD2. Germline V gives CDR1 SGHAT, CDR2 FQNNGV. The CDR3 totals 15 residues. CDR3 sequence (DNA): TGTGCCAACAGCTCACTAGCGGGAGCAGGCTACGAGCAGTACTTC. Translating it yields CANSSLAGAGYEQYF.

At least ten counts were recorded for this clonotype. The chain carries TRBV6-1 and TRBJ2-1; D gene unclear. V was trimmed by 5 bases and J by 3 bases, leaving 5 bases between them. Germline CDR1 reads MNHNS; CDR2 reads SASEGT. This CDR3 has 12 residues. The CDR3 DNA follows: TGTGCCAGCAGTTCCAACTACAATGAGCAGTTCTTC. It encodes CASSSNYNEQFF.

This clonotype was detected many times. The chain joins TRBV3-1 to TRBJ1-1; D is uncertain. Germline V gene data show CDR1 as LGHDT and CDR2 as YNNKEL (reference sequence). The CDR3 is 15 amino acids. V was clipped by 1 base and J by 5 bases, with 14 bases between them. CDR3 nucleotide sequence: TGTGCCAGCAGCCAAGGCTCGGCTGTGGGTACTGAAGCTTTCTTT. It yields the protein CASSQGSAVGTEAFF.